Sequencing of this T cell receptor beta chain was carried out in a study of OX40 agonist ivuxolimab in advanced cancers. Across the study: Partial responses, seen in three patients, involved one hepatocellular carcinoma and two cutaneous melanomas. Study-wide points: CD8+ T cells averaged more expanded clones than CD4+. Clones of CD4+ and CD8+ blood T cells grew by week 6 at doses of 0.1 to 3.0 mg/kg. Clonal expansion was among the lowest in partial responders at 0.1-3.0 mg/kg, especially CD8+.

Assay: immunoSEQ multiplex PCR; the TCRdb copy retains only in-frame clones and omits some. The table shows around 44,000 clones, with around nine tenths occurring only once. With respect to this clone: Its antigen remains unidentified.

The V gene end was trimmed by 3 bases and the J gene end by 2 bases; junction bases not matched to a gene: 7. The CDR3 is made up of 15 amino acids. In germline, CDR1 is MDHEN, CDR2 SYDVKM. The rearrangement links TRBV28 to TRBJ2-7; 7 bases are shared with TRBD2. This specimen was CD4+ or CD8+ T cells sorted from blood, taken in a trial of the OX40 agonist ivuxolimab. This receptor was identified in an adult with an advanced solid tumor such as melanoma, head and neck, liver or kidney cancer. The CDR3 region is CASSFLRERPYEQYF. The CDR3 DNA reads as TGTGCCAGCAGTTTTCTGCGGGAGAGACCCTACGAGCAGTACTTC.